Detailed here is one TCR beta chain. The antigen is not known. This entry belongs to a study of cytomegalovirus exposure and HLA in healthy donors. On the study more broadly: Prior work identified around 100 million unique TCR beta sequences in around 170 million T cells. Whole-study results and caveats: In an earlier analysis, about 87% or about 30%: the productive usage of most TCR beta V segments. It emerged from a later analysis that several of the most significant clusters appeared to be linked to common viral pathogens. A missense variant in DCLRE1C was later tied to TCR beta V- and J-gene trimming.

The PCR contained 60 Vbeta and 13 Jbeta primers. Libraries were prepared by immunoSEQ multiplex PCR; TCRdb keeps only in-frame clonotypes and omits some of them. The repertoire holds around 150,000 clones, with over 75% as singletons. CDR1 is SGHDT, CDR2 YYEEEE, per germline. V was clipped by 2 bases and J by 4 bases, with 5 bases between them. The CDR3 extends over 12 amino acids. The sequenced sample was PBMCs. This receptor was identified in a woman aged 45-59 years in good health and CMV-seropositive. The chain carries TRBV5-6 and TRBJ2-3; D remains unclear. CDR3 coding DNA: TGTGCCAGCAGCTTTGGGCCAGATACGCAGTATTTT. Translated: CASSFGPDTQYF. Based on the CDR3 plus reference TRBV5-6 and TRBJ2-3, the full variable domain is DAGVTQSPTHLIKTRGQQVTLRCSPKSGHDTVSWYQQALGQGPQFIFQYYEEEERQRGNFPDRFSGHQFPNYSSELNVNALLLGDSALYLCASSFGPDTQYFGPGTRLTVL.